These 9 T cell receptor beta chains came from one sample sequenced in a study of shared clonotypes between healthy human individuals. Some clones are missing from TCRdb's copy, which holds only in-frame ones; the method was immunoSEQ multiplex PCR. The table has about 2.5 million clones, roughly 92% seen once. The sequencing input was naive CD4+ T cells from PBMCs. The subset: CD45RA+ positively selected. All receptors come from a man aged 18 to 29 in good health. Some clones in this sample may be carry-over from other donors' samples.

The chain uses TRBV4-1 and TRBJ1-2; possibly TRBD1 for D (5 bases). The length of the CDR3 is 14 residues. V was shortened by 3 bases and J by 3 bases, with 11 bases between the two germline ends. Germline assignment: CDR1 MGHRA and CDR2 YSYEKL. This CDR3 is CASSQVTAYYGYTF. The CDR3 DNA sequence: TGCGCCAGCAGCCAGGTGACAGCCTACTATGGCTACACCTTC.

The rearrangement uses TRBV7-2 and TRBJ1-1, with 9 positions matching TRBD1. Trimming removed 6 bases from V and 8 bases from J; junction bases left unmatched: 10. CDR1 and CDR2 from the germline V gene are SGHTA and FQGNSA. CDR3 length equals 14 residues. The CDR3 coding sequence is TGTGCCAGCAGTATAGACTGGGACAGGGCCGAAGCTTTCTTT. Translating it yields CASSIDWDRAEAFF.

The chain carries TRBV7-2 and TRBJ1-5, with 10 bases aligning to TRBD1. The CDR3 loop spans 15 amino acids. Germline loops: CDR1 SGHTA, CDR2 FQGNSA. V dropped 5 bases and J dropped 5; count of bases not matched to a gene: 6. The CDR3 sequence is CASSPGTGADQPQHF. In DNA form, the CDR3 reads TGTGCCAGCAGCCCGGGGACAGGGGCTGATCAGCCCCAGCATTTT.

V is TRBV28 and J is TRBJ2-5; D might be TRBD2 (6 bases). This CDR3 has 14 amino acids. Germline V CDR1 and CDR2: MDHEN, SYDVKM. V was clipped by 6 bases and J by 4 bases, with 15 bases between them. CDR3 DNA: TGTGCCAGCAGCTCTCGGGGGATGGGAGAGACCCAGTACTTC. This translates into CASSSRGMGETQYF.

The V gene is TRBV2, the J gene TRBJ1-4; maybe TRBD1 (5 bases). The CDR3 length is 14 residues. CDR1 SNHLY and CDR2 FYNNEI come from the germline V gene. Trimming left V 7 bases short and J 4 bases short, with 13 bases between. This chain's CDR3 is CASKRGESNEKLFF. The CDR3 DNA is TGTGCCAGCAAAAGAGGGGAGAGTAATGAAAAACTGTTTTTT.

The rearrangement joins TRBV7-9 to TRBJ1-6; 9 nucleotides align to TRBD1. CDR3 size: 16 residues. J was trimmed by 4 bases and V by 5 bases; bases with no gene match: 6. In germline, CDR1 is SEHNR, CDR2 FQNEAQ (reference sequence). CDR3 sequence (DNA): TGTGCCAGCAGCCCGGGACAGGGATCATATAATTCACCCCTCCACTTT. Translating gives CASSPGQGSYNSPLHF.

The chain links TRBV7-2 to TRBJ2-1; D gene uncertain. The CDR3 covers 13 residues. Trimming left V 1 base short and J 7 bases short, with 8 bases between. Per germline, CDR1 SGHTA and CDR2 FQGNSA. CDR3 in DNA: TGTGCCAGCAGCTTAGTATTGGAGAATGAGCAGTTCTTC. Protein sequence: CASSLVLENEQFF.

This clone was seen a single time. V is TRBV28 and J is TRBJ2-7; D ambiguous. The CDR3 covers 15 residues. V was pared by 4 bases and J by 0 bases, with 13 bases between. The germline V gene encodes CDR1 MDHEN and CDR2 SYDVKM. CDR3 protein: CASSSPRRGSYEQYF. The CDR3 DNA is TGTGCCAGCAGTTCGCCCCGGAGAGGCTCCTACGAGCAGTACTTC.

This chain links TRBV9 with TRBJ2-2; TRBD2 aligns across 8 bases. This CDR3 comprises 16 residues. Germline values: CDR1 SGDLS, CDR2 YYNGEE. V gave up 4 bases and J gave up 6 bases; unmatched junction bases: 11. This CDR3 is CASSTGLRGGSGELFF. CDR3 DNA sequence: TGTGCCAGCAGCACGGGACTCCGGGGGGGGTCCGGGGAGCTGTTTTTT.